The clone carrying this TCR beta chain appeared a few times. A read error is possible here, since a much larger clone lies one base away. These data belong to a study of tumor and adjacent non-tumor tissue in lung cancer. Looking at the study overall: Aged about 30 to 76 years, patients included under 13 men and 4 to 6 women with stage I to III disease. On average, productive TCRbeta reads reached about 4.17 million per sample.

The template was RNA from unsorted bulk tissue. This non-tumor lung sample came from over 3 cm beyond the tumor edge. Chemotherapy-naive patients with new lung cancer underwent thoracic surgery in China, August–late 2014. The library came from three nested PCR rounds adapted from ARM-PCR protocols. TCRdb recomputed calls from the multiplex PCR reads with MiXCR, one row per CDR3 protein. The sample shows about 86,000 distinct CDR3 sequences, around 80% of them seen only once. CDR3 length equals 17 residues. Per the germline V gene, CDR1 is ENHRY and CDR2 is SYGVKD. Losses at the gene ends were 7 bases for V and 0 bases for J; bases not matched to a gene: 10.

Source material: distant non-tumor lung tissue. This clonotype was obtained from a woman aged 50 to 60 with non-small cell lung cancer. The rearrangement uses TRBV10-3 and TRBJ2-1, with 9 positions matching TRBD2. The CDR3 protein is CAIKGTSRLSSYNEQFF. The CDR3, as DNA: TGTGCCATCAAGGGGACTAGCAGGCTGAGCTCCTACAATGAGCAGTTCTTC.